This TCR beta chain originates from a study of T cells in Graves' hyperthyroidism and ophthalmopathy. This CDR3 comprises 15 residues. Trimming left V 2 bases short and J 2 bases short, with 13 bases between. Germline CDR1 reads SGHDT; CDR2 reads YYEEEE. TCR beta CDR3 region amplification was performed from RNA transcripts. Researchers ran a first-round RT-PCR on the TCR CDR3 using the HTBI primer set. TCRdb passed the multiplex PCR reads through MiXCR, listing each CDR3 protein once. This table has about 500,000 distinct CDR3 sequences, 35% to 50% appearing once. V usage is TRBV5-6 and J usage is TRBJ2-5; maybe TRBD2 (5 bases). The sample comprised peripheral blood or thyroid tissue (not recorded which). This TCR came from an adult woman with Graves' disease, either hyperthyroidism or ophthalmopathy (not recorded which). CDR3 sequence (DNA): TGTGCCAGCAGCTTCTTGCAAAGCGGACAAGAGACCCAGTACTTC. Its protein product is CASSFLQSGQETQYF. Full variable domain (missing parts from reference TRBV5-6 and TRBJ2-5): DAGVTQSPTHLIKTRGQQVTLRCSPKSGHDTVSWYQQALGQGPQFIFQYYEEEERQRGNFPDRFSGHQFPNYSSELNVNALLLGDSALYLCASSFLQSGQETQYFGPGTRLLVL.